The 25 T cell receptor beta chains below were found in one sample sequenced in a study of T-cell reconstitution after alpha-beta-depleted transplantation in children. It was with unique molecular identifiers that the TCRbeta library was prepared. TCRdb processed the PCR reads anew with MiXCR; each CDR3 protein has one entry. This table holds under 250,000 distinct CDR3 sequences, roughly 25% found once. The sample consisted of PBMCs, mostly from graft donor cells, taken 360 days after TCRalphabeta/CD19-depleted stem cell transplant. Every receptor here comes from a female patient aged 2-9 years who had a stem cell transplant for congenital amegakaryocytic thrombocytopenia, so the T cells may come from the graft donor.

This clonotype was counted only a few times. The chain combines TRBV6-1 with TRBJ2-1; 16 bases fit TRBD2. This CDR3 is built from 17 residues. With V trimmed by 4 bases and J by 7 bases, 7 bases remained unmatched. Looked up from germline, CDR1 is MNHNS and CDR2 is SASEGT. For the CDR3, the DNA is TGTGCCAGCAGTGCGGGACTAGCGGGAGGGCCTCGGAATGAGCAGTTCTTC. It codes for CASSAGLAGGPRNEQFF.

The V gene is TRBV10-3, the J gene TRBJ1-1, with 10 bases lining up with TRBD1. The CDR3 extends over 14 amino acids. Losses at the gene ends were 6 bases for V and 4 bases for J; bases not matched to a gene: 5. The germline CDR1 and CDR2 sequences are ENHRY and SYGVKD. Here the CDR3 DNA reads TGTGCCATCAGGAAGGGGACAGGGGTCACTGAAGCTTTCTTT. Protein: CAIRKGTGVTEAFF.

The chain uses TRBV20-1 and TRBJ2-3, with TRBD2 matching 10 bases. Germline V gene data show CDR1 as DFQATT and CDR2 as SNEGSKA (reference sequence). With 7 bases clipped from V and 4 bases from J, the junction kept 14 bases outside the gene matches. The CDR3 has 16 residues. For the CDR3, the DNA is TGCAGTGGGTGGGCAAGCGGGGGGGCCCCCCCAGATACGCAGTATTTT. Translated, it gives CSGWASGGAPPDTQYF.

CDR3 sequence: CAISRDRGQNQPQHF. The CDR3 coding sequence is TGTGCCATCAGCAGAGACAGGGGTCAAAATCAGCCCCAGCATTTT. The genes are TRBV10-3 and TRBJ1-5; 8 nucleotides line up with TRBD1. Germline CDR1 reads ENHRY; CDR2 reads SYGVKD. The CDR3 has 15 amino acids. Trimming took 6 bases from V and 4 from J; bases not matched to a gene: 8.

The gene calls are TRBV27 and TRBJ2-1, with D perhaps TRBD2 (5 bases). The CDR3 length is 15 residues. The germline gives CDR1 MNHEY, CDR2 SMNVEV (reference sequence). Deletions cut 7 bases from V and 2 bases from J, with 15 bases between. The CDR3 region is CASNPVREPYNEQFF. The CDR3 coding sequence is TGTGCCAGCAACCCTGTCCGGGAACCCTACAATGAGCAGTTCTTC.

The rearrangement joins TRBV10-3 to TRBJ2-1; 8 bases align to TRBD2. V lost 10 bases and J lost 4; bases outside the gene matches: 6. The CDR3 covers 13 residues. Germline V lookup: CDR1 ENHRY, CDR2 SYGVKD. The CDR3 here is CANSGVGYNEQFF. The CDR3 nucleotides are TGTGCCAATAGCGGGGTGGGATACAATGAGCAGTTCTTC.

The chain employs TRBV5-1 and TRBJ2-3, with 8 bases identical to TRBD1. The germline gives CDR1 SGHRS, CDR2 YFSETQ. The CDR3 is made up of 16 amino acids. V lost 0 bases and J lost 4; bases outside the gene matches: 7. This chain's CDR3 is CASSLVQGASPDTQYF. The DNA for the CDR3 is TGCGCCAGCAGCTTGGTCCAGGGGGCAAGTCCAGATACGCAGTATTTT. The entire variable domain, with the rest obtained from reference TRBV5-1 and TRBJ2-3, is as follows: KAGVTQTPRYLIKTRGQQVTLSCSPISGHRSVSWYQQTPGQGLQFLFEYFSETQRNKGNFPGRFSGRQFSNSRSEMNVSTLELGDSALYLCASSLVQGASPDTQYFGPGTRLTVL.

This chain links TRBV6-5 with TRBJ1-5, with D hard to call. Trimming took off 0 bases at V and 6 bases at J, with 6 bases between the two ends. Germline CDR1 and CDR2: MNHEY and SVGAGI. The CDR3 spans 13 residues. CDR3 in DNA: TGTGCCAGCAGTTACTCGAGAGTTCAGCCCCAGCATTTT. This sequence encodes CASSYSRVQPQHF.

V is TRBV5-6 and J is TRBJ2-4; TRBD1 matches at 9 bases. The CDR3 consists of 13 residues. V was clipped by 3 bases and J by 8 bases; unmatched bases: 3. Germline CDR1 reads SGHDT; CDR2 reads YYEEEE. CDR3 in DNA: TGTGCCAGCAGCTACGGACAGGGGCACATTCAGTACTTC. This codes for CASSYGQGHIQYF.

The chain employs TRBV28 and TRBJ1-1, with D perhaps matching TRBD1 (6 bases). The germline CDR1 and CDR2 sequences are MDHEN and SYDVKM. This CDR3 has 15 amino acids. V shed 4 bases and J shed 0 bases, with 12 bases lying between them. CDR3: CASSSRTVMNTEAFF. CDR3 bases: TGTGCCAGCAGTTCCCGGACAGTTATGAACACTGAAGCTTTCTTT.

V and J are TRBV12-3 or TRBV12-4 and TRBJ2-1; D might be TRBD1 (6 bases). The V and J ends lost 6 bases and 8 bases respectively, with 14 bases between them. The CDR3 runs 13 residues. The CDR3 coding sequence is TGTGCCAGCAGGGCTACAGAGGGGGATGAGCAGTTCTTC. It is translated as CASRATEGDEQFF.

This clonotype was seen a handful of times. V and J are TRBV20-1 and TRBJ2-3; 9 bases fit TRBD2. Germline assignment: CDR1 DFQATT and CDR2 SNEGSKA (reference sequence). CDR3 length: 17 amino acids. V lost 0 bases and J lost 0; bases outside the gene matches: 7. DNA for the CDR3: TGCAGTGCTAGAGATGGGGGACTAGCAGTGAGCACAGATACGCAGTATTTT. This sequence encodes CSARDGGLAVSTDTQYF.

This clonotype turned up a few times. The rearrangement joins TRBV10-3 to TRBJ2-1; 9 bases align to TRBD1. Germline V gene lookup returns CDR1 ENHRY and CDR2 SYGVKD. V shed 5 bases, J shed 5 bases, and the junction held 4 bases outside the gene matches. The CDR3 totals 14 residues. CDR3 DNA: TGTGCCATCAGTCGGGACAGGGATAACAATGAGCAGTTCTTC. This sequence encodes CAISRDRDNNEQFF.

V and J are TRBV9 and TRBJ2-5; perhaps TRBD2 as D (6 bases). This CDR3 comprises 16 residues. With 1 base removed from V and 2 bases from J, the gap between germline ends came to 15 bases. The germline CDR1 and CDR2 sequences are SGDLS and YYNGEE. CDR3: CASSVWYAGTQETQYF. The CDR3, as DNA: TGTGCCAGCAGCGTATGGTATGCGGGGACTCAAGAGACCCAGTACTTC. The variable domain in full, completed from reference TRBV9 and TRBJ2-5, reads DSGVTQTPKHLITATGQRVTLRCSPRSGDLSVYWYQQSLDQGLQFLIQYYNGEERAKGNILERFSAQQFPDLHSELNLSSLELGDSALYFCASSVWYAGTQETQYFGPGTRLLVL.

V usage is TRBV20-1 and J usage is TRBJ2-7; the match to TRBD2 covers 10 bases. CDR1 and CDR2 (germline): DFQATT, SNEGSKA (reference sequence). The CDR3 is 16 residues long. The J segment lost 0 bases and the V segment lost 1 base, leaving 6 bases of the junction unmatched. Written as DNA, the CDR3 is TGCAGTGCTAGAGTGCTAGCGGGAGATATCTCCTACGAGCAGTACTTC. This encodes CSARVLAGDISYEQYF.

This clonotype was seen a few times. The CDR3 loop reads CASSSNPGQGSNEQFF. The CDR3 DNA reads TGTGCCAGCAGCTCTAACCCGGGACAGGGCTCCAATGAGCAGTTCTTC. The chain links TRBV5-4 to TRBJ2-1; 9 bases agree with TRBD1. The germline V gene encodes CDR1 SGHNT and CDR2 YYREEE (reference sequence). The CDR3 has 16 amino acids. The V segment lost 3 bases and the J segment 6 bases; nucleotides outside the gene matches: 10.

The rearrangement links TRBV6-1 to TRBJ1-1, with unresolved D. This CDR3 is built from 15 residues. The germline V and J ends were trimmed by 7 bases and 2 bases, with 17 bases remaining between them. Germline-derived CDR1 and CDR2 are MNHNS and SASEGT. CDR3 nucleotides: TGTGCCAGCAACGATCCCAACGATCACAACACTGAAGCTTTCTTT. Protein: CASNDPNDHNTEAFF.

This chain connects TRBV3-1 to TRBJ2-2; D remains ambiguous. Looked up from germline, CDR1 is LGHDT and CDR2 is YNNKEL (reference sequence). Trimming took off 4 bases at V and 4 bases at J, with 10 bases between the two ends. The CDR3 is 14 amino acids. The CDR3 sequence: CASSLRLGTGELFF. The DNA for the CDR3 is TGTGCCAGCAGCCTTCGATTGGGCACCGGGGAGCTGTTTTTT.

V usage is TRBV20-1 and J usage is TRBJ1-2, with D hard to call. This CDR3 has 12 residues. Trimming took off 6 bases at V and 4 bases at J, with 12 bases between the two ends. The germline V gene encodes CDR1 DFQATT and CDR2 SNEGSKA (reference sequence). The CDR3 reads CSAAPTSYGYTF. The CDR3 DNA reads TGCAGTGCCGCACCTACCTCCTATGGCTACACCTTC.

The genes are TRBV19 and TRBJ2-3; 9 bases map to TRBD2. The CDR3 is 19 residues long. Germline V gene lookup returns CDR1 LNHDA and CDR2 SQIVND (reference sequence). V lost 8 bases to trimming and J lost 7 bases; unmatched junction nucleotides: 25. This CDR3 is CASSSGPPPRLAGRNTQYF. CDR3 nucleotides: TGTGCCAGTTCGTCCGGTCCCCCACCTAGGCTAGCGGGAAGAAATACGCAGTATTTT. Looking up the rest from reference TRBV19 and TRBJ2-3 gives the full variable domain: DGGITQSPKYLFRKEGQNVTLSCEQNLNHDAMYWYRQDPGQGLRLIYYSQIVNDFQKGDIAEGYSVSREKKESFPLTVTSAQKNPTAFYLCASSSGPPPRLAGRNTQYFGPGTRLTVL.

This clonotype was observed many times. This chain joins TRBV24-1 and TRBJ2-2; the D is unclear. The CDR3 runs 14 residues. V was shortened by 2 bases and J by 6 bases, with 9 bases between the two germline ends. CDR1 and CDR2 from the germline V gene are KGHDR and SFDVKD. In DNA, the CDR3 is TGTGCCACCAGTGATTCGTGGGGTTCCGGGGAGCTGTTTTTT. Translated: CATSDSWGSGELFF.

The rearrangement uses TRBV7-9 and TRBJ2-7; tentative D call: TRBD1 (5 bases). CDR3 length: 16 residues. Germline CDR1 is SEHNR and CDR2 is FQNEAQ (reference sequence). The V end lost 1 base, the J end lost 3 bases, and 16 bases lay between the germline ends. In DNA, the CDR3 is TGTGCCAGCAGCTTAGGGTTGGCAGGGCATGTCTACGAGCAGTACTTC. This translates into CASSLGLAGHVYEQYF.

This clonotype was observed many times. The gene calls are TRBV29-1 and TRBJ1-1; D unresolved. The CDR3 is made up of 12 amino acids. Trimming removed 3 bases from V and 6 bases from J, with 11 bases in between. The V gene's germline CDR1 is SQVTM and CDR2 ANQGSEA. CDR3 region: CSVDKGASEAFF. CDR3 nucleotide sequence: TGCAGCGTTGATAAGGGTGCGTCTGAAGCTTTCTTT.

Only a few counts were recorded for this clonotype. The V and J genes are TRBV14 and TRBJ2-5; TRBD1 aligns across 7 bases. J was trimmed by 3 bases and V by 3 bases; bases with no gene match: 7. This CDR3 is built from 15 residues. The germline gives CDR1 SGHDN, CDR2 FVKESK. CDR3 protein: CASSQRTGPKETQYF. For the CDR3, the DNA is TGTGCCAGCAGCCAGAGGACAGGCCCAAAAGAGACCCAGTACTTC.

This chain joins TRBV18 and TRBJ2-3; D might be TRBD1 (6 bases). The CDR3 is made up of 17 amino acids. With 3 bases removed from V and 2 bases from J, the gap between germline ends came to 18 bases. Germline V gene lookup returns CDR1 KGHSH and CDR2 LQKENI. The CDR3 here is CASSPSTGQPATDTQYF. DNA for the CDR3: TGTGCCAGCTCACCTAGCACAGGACAGCCAGCCACAGATACGCAGTATTTT.